The rows below give T cell receptor beta chains drawn from one sample of a study of shared clonotypes between healthy human individuals. Sequencing was performed with immunoSEQ multiplex PCR; in TCRdb, only in-frame clones are kept and a portion is missing. The data show roughly 2.2 million clones, 92% seen once. Source material: naive CD4+ T cells from PBMCs. The receptors stem from a man aged 18 to 29 in good health. Some clones in this sample may be carry-over from other donors' samples. Both conserved end residues are part of each CDR3. The D gene is left open where the match is weak. A row's size may be missing; if present it is once, few, many or a size class.

NA	NA	TRBV7-2	TRBJ1-3	CASRLQGFGNTIYF	TGTGCCAGCAGACTACAGGGTTTTGGAAACACCATATATTTT
once	TRBD2	TRBV5-1	TRBJ2-2	CASRLELTSGRMNTGELFF	TGCGCCAGCAGATTGGAATTGACTAGCGGGAGGATGAACACCGGGGAGCTGTTTTTT
NA	TRBD1	TRBV18	TRBJ1-1	CASSHRQGASDKNTEAFF	TGTGCCAGCTCACATCGGCAGGGGGCGAGTGATAAGAACACTGAAGCTTTCTTT
NA	TRBD2	TRBV11-3	TRBJ2-7	CASSAGTNTYEQYF	TGTGCCAGCAGCGCCGGGACTAATACCTACGAGCAGTACTTC
NA	NA	TRBV28	TRBJ2-1	CASSLGYNEQFF	TGTGCCAGCAGTCTGGGTTACAATGAGCAGTTCTTC
NA	NA	TRBV2	TRBJ2-6	CASSLPNAGANVLTF	TGTGCCAGCAGCTTACCGAATGCTGGGGCCAACGTCCTGACTTTC
once	NA	TRBV4-3	TRBJ2-1	CASSQEGGRAVDEQFF	TGCGCCAGCAGCCAAGAAGGGGGGAGGGCCGTGGATGAGCAGTTCTTC
NA	TRBD1	TRBV7-3	TRBJ2-3	CASSSTGVSTQYF	TGTGCCAGCAGCAGCACAGGGGTCAGTACGCAGTATTTT
NA	NA	TRBV11-2	TRBJ1-4	CASSLGWDNEKLFF	TGTGCCAGCAGCTTAGGGTGGGATAATGAAAAACTGTTTTTT
NA	NA	TRBV5-6	TRBJ1-3	CASSLTGGNTIYF	TGTGCCAGCAGCTTGACCGGAGGAAACACCATATATTTT
NA	NA	TRBV18	TRBJ2-3	CASSDLDTQYF	TGTGCCAGCTCAGATCTGGATACGCAGTATTTT
NA	NA	TRBV5-1	TRBJ2-5	CASCPGDPGRETQYF	TGCGCCAGCTGCCCGGGGGACCCGGGGAGGGAGACCCAGTACTTC
NA	NA	TRBV28	TRBJ1-5	CASSFPNQPQHF	TGTGCCAGCAGCTTCCCGAATCAGCCCCAGCATTTT
NA	NA	TRBV2	TRBJ2-3	CASSPERGPQYF	TGTGCCAGCAGTCCTGAGCGAGGGCCGCAGTATTTT
few	NA	TRBV28	TRBJ1-2	CASKTPGRYGYTF	TGTGCCAGCAAGACTCCGGGACGGTATGGCTACACCTTC
NA	NA	TRBV6-5	TRBJ1-2	CASRPGPRKGYGYTF	TGTGCCAGCAGGCCAGGCCCCAGGAAGGGCTATGGCTACACCTTC
few	TRBD1	TRBV2	TRBJ1-4	CASSGQGEKLFF	TGTGCCAGCAGCGGACAGGGGGAAAAACTGTTTTTT
once	NA	TRBV9	TRBJ2-7	CASSVGAGTYEQYF	TGTGCCAGCAGCGTAGGGGCGGGGACCTACGAGCAGTACTTC
NA	NA	TRBV25-1	TRBJ1-5	CASSDPRQGDQPQHF	TGTGCCAGCAGTGACCCTCGGCAGGGTGATCAGCCCCAGCATTTT
once	NA	TRBV6-1	TRBJ1-5	CASSEAQKNQPQHF	TGTGCCAGCAGTGAAGCACAGAAAAATCAGCCCCAGCATTTT
NA	NA	TRBV2	TRBJ2-7	CASSDFRENSYEQYF	TGTGCCAGCAGTGATTTCCGGGAAAACTCCTACGAGCAGTACTTC
NA	NA	TRBV27	TRBJ2-7	CASSKGSLSNEQYF	TGTGCCAGCAGTAAGGGAAGTCTCTCCAACGAGCAGTACTTC
NA	TRBD1	TRBV5-1	TRBJ2-1	CASSLEGQPYNEQFF	TGCGCCAGCAGCTTGGAGGGACAGCCGTACAATGAGCAGTTCTTC
NA	NA	TRBV9	TRBJ1-1	CASSVVARVNTEAFF	TGTGCCAGCAGCGTAGTGGCTCGGGTAAACACTGAAGCTTTCTTT
NA	TRBD2	TRBV11-2	TRBJ2-7	CASSSGLETFHEQYF	TGTGCCAGCAGCTCCGGACTAGAAACATTCCACGAGCAGTACTTC
NA	TRBD2	TRBV7-9	TRBJ2-3	CASTVRGLAGGSSTDTQYF	TGTGCCAGCACCGTCCGCGGACTAGCGGGAGGATCCAGCACAGATACGCAGTATTTT
NA	NA	TRBV5-6	TRBJ1-1	CASSPAGYRPNTEAFF	TGTGCCAGCAGCCCTGCTGGGTACAGACCGAACACTGAAGCTTTCTTT
NA	TRBD2	TRBV4-2	TRBJ2-1	CASSQDLRGTSYNEQFF	TGTGCCAGCAGCCAAGATCTGAGGGGGACTAGCTACAATGAGCAGTTCTTC
NA	NA	TRBV7-2	TRBJ2-1	CASSLDPTYNEQFF	TGTGCCAGCAGCTTAGATCCTACCTACAATGAGCAGTTCTTC
NA	TRBD2	TRBV5-1	TRBJ2-2	CASSITSGIGELFF	TGCGCCAGCAGTATTACTAGCGGGATCGGGGAGCTGTTTTTT
NA	NA	TRBV28	TRBJ1-4	CASRSGGGNEKLFF	TGTGCCAGCAGATCGGGCGGGGGTAATGAAAAACTGTTTTTT
NA	NA	TRBV11-2	TRBJ2-3	CASSSDPGDTQYF	TGTGCCAGCAGCTCGGATCCGGGGGATACGCAGTATTTT
NA	TRBD2	TRBV5-1	TRBJ2-7	CASQLGGMSYEQYF	TGCGCCAGTCAGCTGGGAGGGATGTCCTACGAGCAGTACTTC
NA	NA	TRBV2	TRBJ1-5	CASSDEGTGNQPQHF	TGTGCCAGCAGTGATGAGGGTACGGGCAATCAGCCCCAGCATTTT
NA	NA	TRBV28	TRBJ1-2	CASSPDPLRGYTF	TGTGCCAGCAGTCCAGACCCCCTTCGAGGCTACACCTTC
NA	TRBD1	TRBV28	TRBJ1-1	CASSLFFQGQGVGTEAFF	TGTGCCAGCAGTTTATTCTTCCAGGGACAGGGGGTCGGCACTGAAGCTTTCTTT
NA	TRBD1	TRBV10-3	TRBJ1-1	CAISGTGDTEAFF	TGTGCCATCAGTGGGACAGGGGACACTGAAGCTTTCTTT
NA	NA	TRBV27	TRBJ2-1	CASSLTAYPDSYNEQFF	TGTGCCAGCAGTCTCACAGCTTATCCCGACTCCTACAATGAGCAGTTCTTC
NA	TRBD2	TRBV5-1	TRBJ2-1	CASSPGLASRNEQFF	TGCGCCAGCAGCCCGGGACTAGCATCCCGAAATGAGCAGTTCTTC
NA	TRBD1	TRBV6-5	TRBJ1-5	CASSTGTGLSQPQHF	TGTGCCAGCAGTACGGGGACAGGGCTATCTCAGCCCCAGCATTTT
NA	NA	TRBV7-9	TRBJ2-1	CASKIGGSYNEQFF	TGTGCCAGCAAGATTGGGGGGTCCTACAATGAGCAGTTCTTC
NA	NA	TRBV19	TRBJ2-5	CASSIGQHQYF	TGTGCCAGTAGTATCGGACAGCACCAGTACTTC
once	NA	TRBV28	TRBJ2-7	CASSWDFLSYEQYF	TGTGCCAGCAGTTGGGACTTTCTCTCCTACGAGCAGTACTTC
NA	TRBD2	TRBV14	TRBJ2-7	CASSRSGGVSYEQYF	TGTGCCAGCAGCCGAAGCGGGGGGGTATCCTACGAGCAGTACTTC
NA	NA	TRBV28	TRBJ2-3	CASSPGTTDTQYF	TGTGCCAGCAGTCCGGGGACCACAGATACGCAGTATTTT
NA	NA	TRBV7-9	TRBJ1-1	CASSPEVGGAFF	TGTGCCAGCAGCCCCGAGGTCGGGGGAGCTTTCTTT
once	NA	TRBV2	TRBJ1-2	CASTGPRTFRRGYTF	TGTGCCAGCACCGGACCTCGTACCTTCCGCAGAGGCTACACCTTC
NA	NA	TRBV27	TRBJ2-1	CASSGGYAYNEQFF	TGTGCCAGCAGTGGGGGATATGCCTACAATGAGCAGTTCTTC
NA	NA	TRBV29-1	TRBJ1-4	CSVGGEVNEKLFF	TGCAGCGTCGGGGGTGAGGTGAATGAAAAACTGTTTTTT
NA	TRBD2	TRBV5-8	TRBJ2-3	CASSLAMTSPNTDTQYF	TGTGCCAGCAGCTTGGCCATGACTAGCCCAAACACAGATACGCAGTATTTT
NA	NA	TRBV15	TRBJ1-2	CASSLGQTNYGYTF	TGTGCCTCATCCCTCGGACAGACTAACTATGGCTACACCTTC
NA	NA	TRBV9	TRBJ2-1	CASSLTGVSPFF	TGTGCCAGCAGCTTAACCGGCGTCTCGCCGTTCTTC
NA	NA	TRBV28	TRBJ1-2	CASSLVRRDGYTF	TGTGCCAGCAGTTTAGTTCGCAGAGATGGCTACACCTTC
NA	NA	TRBV12-5	TRBJ2-7	CASGLGTGRLRF	TGTGCTAGTGGTTTGGGAACAGGGAGGCTAAGGTTC